A selection of T cell receptor beta chains follows, all from one sample in a study of T cells in Graves' hyperthyroidism and ophthalmopathy. Via MiXCR, TCRdb re-called the multiplex PCR reads, giving one row per CDR3 protein. The repertoire holds about 480,000 distinct CDR3 sequences, with over 13% as singletons. Sample: blood. The receptor source for this set is a young woman with Graves' hyperthyroidism. Each CDR3 is given with its conserved first and last residue. A D gene is named only where the DNA matches it firmly. Clone size is given for some rows only: seen once, a few or many times, or a class if the clone is expanded.

.	TRBJ2-7	many	TRBV13	TGTGCCAGCAGCTTAGACATCGACTACGAGCAGTACTTC	CASSLDIDYEQYF
.	TRBJ1-3	many	TRBV15	TGTGCCACCAGCGGGGGACGTGGAAACACCATATATTTT	CATSGGRGNTIYF
.	TRBJ2-5	many	TRBV27	TGTGCCAGCAGTTTATGGAGGGGGCAGGCAGGGACCCAGTACTTC	CASSLWRGQAGTQYF
.	TRBJ2-6	.	TRBV7-9	TGTGCCAGCAGCTTAGTCCAGCCAATCTCTGGGGCCAACGTCCTGACTTTC	CASSLVQPISGANVLTF
.	TRBJ1-6	many	TRBV27	TGTGCCAGCAGTTCTCGGACAGCCTATAATTCACCCCTCCACTTT	CASSSRTAYNSPLHF
.	TRBJ1-1	many	TRBV12-5	TGTGCTAGTGCCCCCGGGACTGGAGCTTTCTTT	CASAPGTGAFF
TRBD2	TRBJ2-1	.	TRBV20-1	TGCAGTGCGACGACGTTACTAGCGGGAGTTGAGCAGTTCTTC	CSATTLLAGVEQFF
TRBD2	TRBJ2-5	many	TRBV18	TGTGCCAGCTCCCCAGGGGGACTAGCGGGAGAAGGAGAGACCCAGTACTTC	CASSPGGLAGEGETQYF
TRBD1	TRBJ1-2	.	TRBV12-3/TRBV12-4	TGTGCCAGCAGCCCGACCGGGACAGATGACTATGGCTACACCTTC	CASSPTGTDDYGYTF
.	TRBJ2-1	few	TRBV6-2/TRBV6-3	TGTGCCAGCAGTCGCCTAACCAATGAGCAGTTCTTC	CASSRLTNEQFF
TRBD2	TRBJ2-3	many	TRBV30	TGTGCCTGGGACATAGCGGGAGGCTACACAGATACGCAGTATTTT	CAWDIAGGYTDTQYF
.	TRBJ1-3	many	TRBV19	TGTGCCAGTAGTATTTCCAGGGACGGAAACACCATATATTTT	CASSISRDGNTIYF
TRBD2	TRBJ2-1	many	TRBV7-3	TGTGCCAGCAGCCGTGGACTAGCGGGAGTCAATGAGCAGTTCTTC	CASSRGLAGVNEQFF
.	TRBJ1-2	many	TRBV28	TGTGCCAGCAGGTTGGGTGGAGGGTCCTTTGGCTACACCTTC	CASRLGGGSFGYTF
.	TRBJ2-5	many	TRBV2	TGTGCCAGCAGTGGGCTTAGCGTAGAGACCCAGTACTTC	CASSGLSVETQYF
TRBD1	TRBJ1-2	many	TRBV18	TGTGCCAGCTCACGGACAGGGGACTATGGCTACACCTTC	CASSRTGDYGYTF
.	TRBJ2-2	few	TRBV6-5	TGTGCCAGCAGTTACTCCATGATAGCCGGGGAGCTGTTTTTT	CASSYSMIAGELFF
TRBD2	TRBJ2-3	few	TRBV30	TGTGCCTGGAGTCAGACTAGCGGGAGGGCAGATACGCAGTATTTT	CAWSQTSGRADTQYF
.	TRBJ2-7	.	TRBV18	TGTGCCAGCTCACCAACCGGGGCCCTTCCTCGCGAGCAGTACTTC	CASSPTGALPREQYF
TRBD1	TRBJ1-2	many	TRBV19	TGTGCCAGTAGTAACCCTCGGCAGGGGGCTAACTATGGCTACACCTTC	CASSNPRQGANYGYTF
.	TRBJ1-1	many	TRBV30	TGTGCCTGGAGTTTAACCGGGAACACTGAAGCTTTCTTT	CAWSLTGNTEAFF
TRBD2	TRBJ2-7	.	TRBV6-5	TGTGCCAGCAGTTCCCCCTCCGGACTAGCGGGGGACGAGCAGTACTTC	CASSSPSGLAGDEQYF
.	TRBJ1-4	few	TRBV25-1	TGTGCCAGCAGTGAATATGCCGGACAGCAAGATAATGAAAAACTGTTTTTT	CASSEYAGQQDNEKLFF
TRBD1	TRBJ2-1	many	TRBV29-1	TGCAGCGTCAACGGACAGGGTGAGGATGAGCAGTTCTTC	CSVNGQGEDEQFF
TRBD1	TRBJ2-2	many	TRBV20-1	TGCAGTGCTAGGGGACAGATGAACACCGGGGAGCTGTTTTTT	CSARGQMNTGELFF
.	TRBJ1-3	.	TRBV15	TGTGCCACCAGCAGGGGCCTGGGGGAGCTGGGAAACACCATATATTTT	CATSRGLGELGNTIYF
.	TRBJ2-1	many	TRBV10-3	TGTGCCACTACCCCCGGGACTGACAATGAGCAGTTCTTC	CATTPGTDNEQFF
.	TRBJ2-1	many	TRBV3-1	TGTGCCAGCAGCCAAGGAATAGGGCGGGTCTCCTACAATGAGCAGTTCTTC	CASSQGIGRVSYNEQFF
.	TRBJ2-3	many	TRBV11-2	TGTGCCAGCAGCTTAGGGCGGGGTGTAACAGATACGCAGTATTTT	CASSLGRGVTDTQYF
.	TRBJ1-1	many	TRBV5-5	TGTGCCAGCAGCTTCTGGGGTGACACTGAAGCTTTCTTT	CASSFWGDTEAFF
TRBD1	TRBJ1-4	many	TRBV3-1	TGTGCCAGCAGCCCATTTACAGGGGTTGAAAAACTGTTTTTT	CASSPFTGVEKLFF
.	TRBJ2-5	many	TRBV7-6	TGTGCCAGCATTAGCGGCGAGACCCAGTACTTC	CASISGETQYF
.	TRBJ2-1	few	TRBV19	TGTGCCAGTAGTGGGCTGCTGGGTGACAATGAGCAGTTCTTC	CASSGLLGDNEQFF
TRBD1	TRBJ2-5	few	TRBV20-1	TGCAGTGCCGTCAGGGGGCTAGGGGAGACCCAGTACTTC	CSAVRGLGETQYF
TRBD1	TRBJ1-2	few	TRBV6-1	TGTGCCAGCATTCAGGGGAGGGGGCGTAGAAGCTATGGCTACACCTTC	CASIQGRGRRSYGYTF
.	TRBJ1-1	many	TRBV5-1	TGCGCCAGCAGCTTGGCAGGGCTCACTGAAGCTTTCTTT	CASSLAGLTEAFF
TRBD1	TRBJ2-2	many	TRBV28	TGTGCCAGCAGTTCTCCCGGACAGGGACCCGGGGAGCTGTTTTTT	CASSSPGQGPGELFF
.	TRBJ1-1	few	TRBV5-1	TGCGCCAGCAGCGCCATACAGGGTAACACTGAAGCTTTCTTT	CASSAIQGNTEAFF
TRBD1	TRBJ2-7	few	TRBV19	TGTGCCAGTAGTACCGACAGGGGGCTATCCTACGAGCAGTACTTC	CASSTDRGLSYEQYF
.	TRBJ2-7	.	TRBV5-1	TGCGCCAGCAGCCACAACAAATACGAGCAGTACTTC	CASSHNKYEQYF
.	TRBJ1-1	many	TRBV19	TGTGCCAGTATCCCAGGAGCAGGATTGAACACTGAAGCTTTCTTT	CASIPGAGLNTEAFF
TRBD2	TRBJ2-3	many	TRBV3-1	TGTGCCAGCAGCCGAGGGACTAGCGGGAGCGGAACAGATACGCAGTATTTT	CASSRGTSGSGTDTQYF
.	TRBJ1-2	many	TRBV5-1	TGCGCCAGCAGCTTTGGGGAGAACTATGGCTACACCTTC	CASSFGENYGYTF
.	TRBJ2-2	few	TRBV4-2	TGTGCCAGCAGCCAAGATAGGGCGGCGAACACCGGGGAGCTGTTTTTT	CASSQDRAANTGELFF
TRBD1	TRBJ1-2	few	TRBV20-1	TGCAGTGCTAGAACATCGACAGGGGGCTATGGCTACACCTTC	CSARTSTGGYGYTF
.	TRBJ2-3	.	TRBV20-1	TGCAGTGCTAGTTCTCTGGGGAGTAGCACAGATACGCAGTATTTT	CSASSLGSSTDTQYF
.	TRBJ2-7	many	TRBV5-1	TGCGCCAGCAGCTTGGTCAGGGACGAGCAGTACTTC	CASSLVRDEQYF
TRBD1	TRBJ2-3	.	TRBV4-1	TGCGCCAGCAGCTTCACGCAGGGACAGCTGGGTGGAGATACGCAGTATTTT	CASSFTQGQLGGDTQYF
TRBD2	TRBJ2-3	many	TRBV5-1	TGCGCCAGCAGGCCAACTAGCGGACTCACAGATACGCAGTATTTT	CASRPTSGLTDTQYF
TRBD2	TRBJ2-7	few	TRBV4-1	TGCGCCAGCAGCCAACCCACTAGCGGCCACTCCTACGAGCAGTACTTC	CASSQPTSGHSYEQYF
.	TRBJ2-1	.	TRBV4-1	TGCGCCAGCAGCCACCTAGAGAATGAGCAGTTCTTC	CASSHLENEQFF
TRBD2	TRBJ2-7	few	TRBV19	TGTGCCAGCAACCCAAGGGGCGGGAGACTTAACGAGCAGTACTTC	CASNPRGGRLNEQYF
.	TRBJ2-2	.	TRBV2	TGTGCCAGCAGTGGACCCCCGAGGGGAGTTGGCACCGGGGAGCTGTTTTTT	CASSGPPRGVGTGELFF
.	TRBJ2-3	.	TRBV11-2	TGTGCCAGCATCCCCCGAGGACTCCAAGGAGGCACAGATACGCAGTATTTT	CASIPRGLQGGTDTQYF
TRBD2	TRBJ2-5	.	TRBV3-1	TGTGCCAGCAGCCACTTCCCTCGACTAGCGGGAGTCCCAGAGACCCAGTACTTC	CASSHFPRLAGVPETQYF
.	TRBJ2-1	many	TRBV6-1	TGTGCCAGCAGTGGGACAGTTAGCTCCTACAATGAGCAGTTCTTC	CASSGTVSSYNEQFF
.	TRBJ1-4	many	TRBV27	TGTGCCAGCAGTTTATCGGAGGGGAGGGGGAGAGAAAAACTGTTTTTT	CASSLSEGRGREKLFF
.	TRBJ2-3	.	TRBV4-1	TGCGCCAGCAGCCCCCCAGGCTACACAGATACGCAGTATTTT	CASSPPGYTDTQYF
.	TRBJ2-2	few	TRBV4-1	TGCGCCAGCAGCCAAGAAGGGACCCTCCCCGGGGAGCTGTTTTTT	CASSQEGTLPGELFF
TRBD1	TRBJ1-3	few	TRBV19	TGTGCCAGTATGGGCCAGGGGGGAGGAAACACCATATATTTT	CASMGQGGGNTIYF